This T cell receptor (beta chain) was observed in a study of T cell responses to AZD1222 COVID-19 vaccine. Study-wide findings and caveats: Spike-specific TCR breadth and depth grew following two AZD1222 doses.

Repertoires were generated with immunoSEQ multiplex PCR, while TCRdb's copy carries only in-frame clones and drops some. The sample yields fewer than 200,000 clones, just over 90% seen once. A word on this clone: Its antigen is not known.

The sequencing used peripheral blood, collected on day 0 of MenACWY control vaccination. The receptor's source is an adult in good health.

The CDR3 here is CASSERGYRTSLQETQYF. In nucleotides, the CDR3 is TGTGCCAGCAGTGAAAGGGGGTATCGGACTAGCCTCCAAGAGACCCAGTACTTC. The genes are TRBV6-1 and TRBJ2-5; 8 bases align to TRBD2. The germline V gene has CDR1 MNHNS and CDR2 SASEGT. Trimming took 2 bases from V and 1 from J; bases not matched to a gene: 12. The length of the CDR3 is 18 residues.